The source of this T cell receptor (beta chain) is a study of shared clonotypes between healthy human individuals. For the study at large: Donors had three CD4 naive, three CD4 memory, two CD8 naive and one CD8 memory plate apiece.

Assay used: immunoSEQ multiplex PCR; TCRdb lists only in-frame clones, some missing. The sample lists about 2.1 million clones; around 93% were seen once. From germline, CDR1 is MNHNS and CDR2 SASEGT. This CDR3 has 15 residues. The trim removed 6 bases at V and 4 bases at J, leaving 7 bases unmatched. Cells designated naive CD8 were CD45RO-negative and were positively selected for CCR7, with terminally differentiated effector memory CD45RA+ cells excluded. V and J are TRBV6-1 and TRBJ1-2; TRBD1 aligns across 11 bases. The sequence was obtained from a man aged 18-30 years in good health. Some clones in this sample may be carry-over from other donors' samples. Material: naive CD8+ T cells from PBMCs. The CDR3 sequence: CASSEDRGHGYGYTF. CDR3 nucleotides: TGTGCCAGCAGCGAGGACAGGGGGCACGGCTATGGCTACACCTTC.